The rows below give T cell receptor beta chains drawn from one sample of a study of shared T cell receptors in the human thymus. The protocol was immunoSEQ multiplex PCR, while the TCRdb copy is restricted to in-frame clones and leaves out a portion. The sample records 450,000 to 650,000 clones, 75% to 80% being singletons. These sequences were also reported in another study, on human thymus T cells.

What was sequenced was thymocytes. The receptors derive from a boy under two years old with a congenital heart defect. CDR3s include the opening cysteine and the closing phenylalanine or tryptophan. Fields, in order: CDR3 DNA, CDR3 protein, J gene, clone size, D gene, V gene. A D gene is named only where the DNA matches it firmly. Expanded clones get a size class; other rows say once, few or many, or leave the size out.

cdr3_nt: TGTGCCAGCAGTTTCGGGCAGGGGCCCCACATTCAGTACTTC
cdr3_aa: CASSFGQGPHIQYF
j_call: TRBJ2-4
clone_size: .
d_call: .
v_call: TRBV28

cdr3_nt: TGTGCCAGCAGTTTTTCCCCTTCCGGTTCTGACGAGCAGTACTTC
cdr3_aa: CASSFSPSGSDEQYF
j_call: TRBJ2-7
clone_size: .
d_call: .
v_call: TRBV27

cdr3_nt: TGTGCCAGCAGCCGCTGGTCCATCCAGGGATCCTACGAGCAGTACTTC
cdr3_aa: CASSRWSIQGSYEQYF
j_call: TRBJ2-7
clone_size: .
d_call: .
v_call: TRBV7-9

cdr3_nt: TGTGCCAGCAGTGACTCGATCGGGGAGCGGCATGGCTACACCTTC
cdr3_aa: CASSDSIGERHGYTF
j_call: TRBJ1-2
clone_size: .
d_call: .
v_call: TRBV6-4

cdr3_nt: TGCGCCAGCAGCCTTGAAACCAAGGGACTAGCGGCCTATAATGAGCAGTTCTTC
cdr3_aa: CASSLETKGLAAYNEQFF
j_call: TRBJ2-1
clone_size: .
d_call: TRBD2
v_call: TRBV5-1

cdr3_nt: TGTGCCAGCGCGGCTAGCGGGACTCTCACCGGGGAGCTGTTTTTT
cdr3_aa: CASAASGTLTGELFF
j_call: TRBJ2-2
clone_size: .
d_call: TRBD2
v_call: TRBV6-1

cdr3_nt: TGTGCCAGCAGTGAACTCCTCGATAGCGGGAGCTCCTACAATGAGCAGTTCTTC
cdr3_aa: CASSELLDSGSSYNEQFF
j_call: TRBJ2-1
clone_size: .
d_call: TRBD2
v_call: TRBV25-1

cdr3_nt: TGTGCCAGCAGCTTAGCTCCAGCGGGAGGGTTATACGAGCAGTACTTC
cdr3_aa: CASSLAPAGGLYEQYF
j_call: TRBJ2-7
clone_size: .
d_call: TRBD2
v_call: TRBV7-6

cdr3_nt: TGCGCCAGCAGTGCTGGAACAGGGGTTGGGACCGGGGAGCTGTTTTTT
cdr3_aa: CASSAGTGVGTGELFF
j_call: TRBJ2-2
clone_size: .
d_call: TRBD1
v_call: TRBV10-1

cdr3_nt: TGTGCCAGCAGTGAGAGCGGGGACTTGGACACCGGGGAGCTGTTTTTT
cdr3_aa: CASSESGDLDTGELFF
j_call: TRBJ2-2
clone_size: .
d_call: TRBD2
v_call: TRBV2

cdr3_nt: TGTGCCAACAGCTTAGTCACTAGCGGGAGAGACCCAGAGACCCAGTACTTC
cdr3_aa: CANSLVTSGRDPETQYF
j_call: TRBJ2-5
clone_size: .
d_call: TRBD2
v_call: TRBV11-3

cdr3_nt: TGTGCCAGCAGTGAAGCGAGAAGGGGCTCCTCCTACGAGCAGTACTTC
cdr3_aa: CASSEARRGSSYEQYF
j_call: TRBJ2-7
clone_size: .
d_call: .
v_call: TRBV6-1

cdr3_nt: TGTGCCACCCCGGGGCAAGGGGGCTCCTACGAGCAGTACTTC
cdr3_aa: CATPGQGGSYEQYF
j_call: TRBJ2-7
clone_size: once
d_call: .
v_call: TRBV19

cdr3_nt: TGTGCCAGCAGTTCTTTGGGGACAGGCACAGATACGCAGTATTTT
cdr3_aa: CASSSLGTGTDTQYF
j_call: TRBJ2-3
clone_size: few
d_call: TRBD1
v_call: TRBV28

cdr3_nt: TGTGCCAGCAGCTTTGCACAGGGCGGATACGAGCAGTACTTC
cdr3_aa: CASSFAQGGYEQYF
j_call: TRBJ2-7
clone_size: .
d_call: .
v_call: TRBV5-5

cdr3_nt: TGTGCCAGCAGTTTTGGGCAGTACAATGAGCAGTTCTTC
cdr3_aa: CASSFGQYNEQFF
j_call: TRBJ2-1
clone_size: .
d_call: .
v_call: TRBV28

cdr3_nt: TGCGCCAGCAGCCAAGAGGGGCCCCGTAGCGGACCCTACGAGCAGTACTTC
cdr3_aa: CASSQEGPRSGPYEQYF
j_call: TRBJ2-7
clone_size: .
d_call: .
v_call: TRBV4-3

cdr3_nt: TGCGCCAGCAGCCAAACAATCTATGGGACAGGGACTAGCGGCCTCCCCGAGCAGTACTTC
cdr3_aa: CASSQTIYGTGTSGLPEQYF
j_call: TRBJ2-7
clone_size: .
d_call: TRBD2
v_call: TRBV4-3

cdr3_nt: TGTGCCACCAGCAGATTGGGGGGACTAGCGGGAATCGGGGGCACAGATACGCAGTATTTT
cdr3_aa: CATSRLGGLAGIGGTDTQYF
j_call: TRBJ2-3
clone_size: .
d_call: TRBD2
v_call: TRBV15

cdr3_nt: TGCGCCAGCAGCCAAGATTTATCGCGGGAGGCGTACAATGAGCAGTTCTTC
cdr3_aa: CASSQDLSREAYNEQFF
j_call: TRBJ2-1
clone_size: .
d_call: TRBD2
v_call: TRBV4-3

cdr3_nt: TGTGCCAGCAGTCTCGGGACTCGCTACGAGCAGTACTTC
cdr3_aa: CASSLGTRYEQYF
j_call: TRBJ2-7
clone_size: .
d_call: .
v_call: TRBV6-5

cdr3_nt: TGTGCTAGTGGTCTCACCCGGCCAGGGGGCTCCTACAATGAGCAGTTCTTC
cdr3_aa: CASGLTRPGGSYNEQFF
j_call: TRBJ2-1
clone_size: .
d_call: TRBD1
v_call: TRBV12-5

cdr3_nt: TGCGCCAGCAGCTCGCCAGTACGACCAGGGGGGCGGATGACCGGGGAGCTGTTTTTT
cdr3_aa: CASSSPVRPGGRMTGELFF
j_call: TRBJ2-2
clone_size: .
d_call: .
v_call: TRBV5-1

cdr3_nt: TGTGCCAGCAGCGGGCTGGGGGGGAGGCCCCCCTACGAGCAGTACTTC
cdr3_aa: CASSGLGGRPPYEQYF
j_call: TRBJ2-7
clone_size: once
d_call: TRBD2
v_call: TRBV5-6

cdr3_nt: TGTGCCAGCAGGAGTCAGACTGCGAACACCGGGGAGCTGTTTTTT
cdr3_aa: CASRSQTANTGELFF
j_call: TRBJ2-2
clone_size: .
d_call: .
v_call: TRBV6-6

cdr3_nt: TGTGCCAGCAGCCTTGGGCTTCGGGGGGAGACCCAGTACTTC
cdr3_aa: CASSLGLRGETQYF
j_call: TRBJ2-5
clone_size: .
d_call: .
v_call: TRBV9

cdr3_nt: TGTGCCAGCAGTGGACAGACCACTGAAGCTTTCTTT
cdr3_aa: CASSGQTTEAFF
j_call: TRBJ1-1
clone_size: few
d_call: .
v_call: TRBV25-1

cdr3_nt: TGTGCCAGCAGCGAGACAGGAGTTAGCTCCTACGAGCAGTACTTC
cdr3_aa: CASSETGVSSYEQYF
j_call: TRBJ2-7
clone_size: .
d_call: .
v_call: TRBV6-1

cdr3_nt: TGTGCCAGCAGTGAAGTTCCGGGAGCGGGACTGGCCAAAAACATTCAGTACTTC
cdr3_aa: CASSEVPGAGLAKNIQYF
j_call: TRBJ2-4
clone_size: .
d_call: TRBD2
v_call: TRBV6-1

cdr3_nt: TGCGCCAGCAGCTTGGAAGGGAGCCGCTACGAGCAGTACTTC
cdr3_aa: CASSLEGSRYEQYF
j_call: TRBJ2-7
clone_size: few
d_call: .
v_call: TRBV5-1

cdr3_nt: TGTGCCAGCAGCGCCGGGAGACTAGCGGGAGTATACCACAATGAGCAGTTCTTC
cdr3_aa: CASSAGRLAGVYHNEQFF
j_call: TRBJ2-1
clone_size: .
d_call: TRBD2
v_call: TRBV7-2

cdr3_nt: TGTGCCTGGAGTGGAGGGACACCTCCTTCCTACGAGCAGTACTTC
cdr3_aa: CAWSGGTPPSYEQYF
j_call: TRBJ2-7
clone_size: .
d_call: .
v_call: TRBV30

cdr3_nt: TGCGCCAGCAGCATCGACAGGGGTTGGGGTGAAAAACTGTTTTTT
cdr3_aa: CASSIDRGWGEKLFF
j_call: TRBJ1-4
clone_size: .
d_call: TRBD1
v_call: TRBV5-1

cdr3_nt: TGCGCCAGCAGCCAAGATGTAGGCGGAGGTTCACCCCTCCACTTT
cdr3_aa: CASSQDVGGGSPLHF
j_call: TRBJ1-6
clone_size: .
d_call: .
v_call: TRBV4-1

cdr3_nt: TGTGCCAGCAGCCAAGAGTCCGCAACTAATGAAAAACTGTTTTTT
cdr3_aa: CASSQESATNEKLFF
j_call: TRBJ1-4
clone_size: few
d_call: .
v_call: TRBV14

cdr3_nt: TGCGCCAGCAGCTTGGTTAGTCCAGATACGCAGTATTTT
cdr3_aa: CASSLVSPDTQYF
j_call: TRBJ2-3
clone_size: .
d_call: .
v_call: TRBV5-1

cdr3_nt: TGTGCCAGCAGCCAAGAACAGGACCAAGAGACCCAGTACTTC
cdr3_aa: CASSQEQDQETQYF
j_call: TRBJ2-5
clone_size: .
d_call: .
v_call: TRBV4-2

cdr3_nt: TGTGCCAGCAGACCAAACCGGGACAGGAGGAACGAGCAGTACTTC
cdr3_aa: CASRPNRDRRNEQYF
j_call: TRBJ2-7
clone_size: .
d_call: TRBD1
v_call: TRBV27

cdr3_nt: TGTGCCAGCAGCCTACAGGGGAAGTCCTACAATGAGCAGTTCTTC
cdr3_aa: CASSLQGKSYNEQFF
j_call: TRBJ2-1
clone_size: few
d_call: TRBD1
v_call: TRBV5-4

cdr3_nt: TGTGCCAGCAGTGACCTCTCGAGCTACGAGCAGTACTTC
cdr3_aa: CASSDLSSYEQYF
j_call: TRBJ2-7
clone_size: .
d_call: .
v_call: TRBV2

cdr3_nt: TGTGCCAGCAGCTCCAACAGCGGGCGTCTCTCCTACGAGCAGTACTTC
cdr3_aa: CASSSNSGRLSYEQYF
j_call: TRBJ2-7
clone_size: .
d_call: .
v_call: TRBV5-6

cdr3_nt: TGTGCCAGCAGCCCAGGGACTAGCGGGTTTCTAGAGAATGAGCAGTTCTTC
cdr3_aa: CASSPGTSGFLENEQFF
j_call: TRBJ2-1
clone_size: once
d_call: TRBD2
v_call: TRBV11-3

cdr3_nt: TGTGCCAGCAGCCCCCGAGAGGGGGCAATAACTGAAGCTTTCTTT
cdr3_aa: CASSPREGAITEAFF
j_call: TRBJ1-1
clone_size: few
d_call: TRBD1
v_call: TRBV5-4

cdr3_nt: TGTGCCAGCAGTGAAGGAGTGGCTAGCGGGAGGAGCCCCACAGATACGCAGTATTTT
cdr3_aa: CASSEGVASGRSPTDTQYF
j_call: TRBJ2-3
clone_size: once
d_call: TRBD2
v_call: TRBV2

cdr3_nt: TGCGCCAGCAGCTTGGGGGGACAGGTGACCGGGGAGCTGTTTTTT
cdr3_aa: CASSLGGQVTGELFF
j_call: TRBJ2-2
clone_size: .
d_call: TRBD1
v_call: TRBV5-1

cdr3_nt: TGTGCCAGCAGTTTATCCGTGGCCACTGAAGCTTTCTTT
cdr3_aa: CASSLSVATEAFF
j_call: TRBJ1-1
clone_size: .
d_call: .
v_call: TRBV27

cdr3_nt: TGCGCCAGCAGTGTTCTAGCGGGAGCGGGAGAGCAGTACTTC
cdr3_aa: CASSVLAGAGEQYF
j_call: TRBJ2-7
clone_size: .
d_call: TRBD2
v_call: TRBV10-2

cdr3_nt: TGTGCCAGCAGCCAGCTGAAGGGACAGAGGCACGATGAGCAGTTCTTC
cdr3_aa: CASSQLKGQRHDEQFF
j_call: TRBJ2-1
clone_size: few
d_call: TRBD1
v_call: TRBV9